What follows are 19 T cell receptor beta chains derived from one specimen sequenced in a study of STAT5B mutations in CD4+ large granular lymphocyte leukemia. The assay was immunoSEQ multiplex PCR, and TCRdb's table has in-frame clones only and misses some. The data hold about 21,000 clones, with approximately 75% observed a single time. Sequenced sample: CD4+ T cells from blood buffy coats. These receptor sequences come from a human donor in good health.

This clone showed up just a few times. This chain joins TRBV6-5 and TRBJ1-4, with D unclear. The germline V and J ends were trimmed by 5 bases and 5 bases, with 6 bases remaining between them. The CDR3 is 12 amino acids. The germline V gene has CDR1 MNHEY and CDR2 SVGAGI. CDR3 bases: TGTGCCAGCAGTAGAGGAAATGAAAAACTGTTTTTT. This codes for CASSRGNEKLFF.

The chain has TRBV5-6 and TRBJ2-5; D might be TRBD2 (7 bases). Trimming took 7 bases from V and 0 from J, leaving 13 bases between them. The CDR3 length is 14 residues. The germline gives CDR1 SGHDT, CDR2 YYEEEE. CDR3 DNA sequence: TGTGCCAGCGAAAGGGGGGGCTACCAAGAGACCCAGTACTTC. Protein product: CASERGGYQETQYF.

The CDR3 spells CASRILAATNNEQFF. In nucleotides, the CDR3 is TGTGCCAGCAGGATCCTAGCGGCTACCAACAATGAGCAGTTCTTC. The gene calls are TRBV6-1 and TRBJ2-1; 7 bases fit TRBD2. Looked up from germline, CDR1 is MNHNS and CDR2 is SASEGT. The CDR3 is 15 amino acids. Trimming at V came to 6 bases and at J to 5 bases, leaving 10 bases not matched to a gene.

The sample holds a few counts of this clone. The CDR3 bases are TGTGCCAGCTCACCTACGGGCGGGTACGAGCAGTACTTC. Its protein product is CASSPTGGYEQYF. The chain has TRBV18 and TRBJ2-7; a weak D match, TRBD2 (5 bases). The CDR3 contains 13 residues. CDR1 and CDR2 from the germline V gene are KGHSH and LQKENI. Trimming took 3 bases from V and 4 from J, leaving 10 bases between them. The full variable domain, its missing parts supplied by reference TRBV18 and TRBJ2-7, is NAGVMQNPRHLVRRRGQEARLRCSPMKGHSHVYWYRQLPEEGLKFMVYLQKENIIDESGMPKERFSAEFPKEGPSILRIQQVVRGDSAAYFCASSPTGGYEQYFGPGTRLTVT.

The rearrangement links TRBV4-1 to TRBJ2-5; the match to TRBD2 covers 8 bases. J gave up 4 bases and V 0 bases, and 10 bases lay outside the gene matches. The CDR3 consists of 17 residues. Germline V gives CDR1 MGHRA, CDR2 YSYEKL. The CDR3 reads CASSQETSGDLRETQYF. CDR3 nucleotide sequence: TGCGCCAGCAGCCAAGAAACTAGCGGAGACCTCCGAGAGACCCAGTACTTC.

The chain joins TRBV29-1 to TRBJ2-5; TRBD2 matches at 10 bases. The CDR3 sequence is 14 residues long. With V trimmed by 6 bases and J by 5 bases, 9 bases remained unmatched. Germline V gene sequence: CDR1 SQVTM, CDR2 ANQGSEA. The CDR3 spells CSVSPSGSMETQYF. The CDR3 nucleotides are TGCAGCGTGTCCCCTAGCGGGAGTATGGAGACCCAGTACTTC.

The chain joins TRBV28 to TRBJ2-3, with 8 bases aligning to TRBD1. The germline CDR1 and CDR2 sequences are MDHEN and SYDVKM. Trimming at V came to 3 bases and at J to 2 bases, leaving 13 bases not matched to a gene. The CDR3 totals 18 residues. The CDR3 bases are TGTGCCAGCAGTTTTGGGCCCCCGACAGGGGCCTACACAGATACGCAGTATTTT. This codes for CASSFGPPTGAYTDTQYF.

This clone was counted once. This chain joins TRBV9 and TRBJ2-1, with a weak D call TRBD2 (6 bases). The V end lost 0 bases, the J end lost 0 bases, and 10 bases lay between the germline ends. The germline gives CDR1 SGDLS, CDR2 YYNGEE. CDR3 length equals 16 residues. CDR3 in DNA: TGTGCCAGCAGCGTAGCGGGAGTTACCTCCTACAATGAGCAGTTCTTC. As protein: CASSVAGVTSYNEQFF.

The DNA of the CDR3 is TGTGCCAGCAGCCAAGAATTGGGATCAGTTTGGGAGACCCAGTACTTC. Its translation is CASSQELGSVWETQYF. V usage is TRBV14 and J usage is TRBJ2-5; D is unresolved. From germline, CDR1 is SGHDN and CDR2 FVKESK. The CDR3 extends over 16 amino acids. The V end was cut by 0 bases, the J end by 5 bases, with 16 bases between.

The CDR3 here is CASSRSGYEQYF. For the CDR3, the DNA is TGTGCCAGCAGCCGCAGCGGGTACGAGCAGTACTTC. V is TRBV14 and J is TRBJ2-7; a possible D gene is TRBD2 (6 bases). Per the germline V gene, CDR1 is SGHDN and CDR2 is FVKESK. Trimming left V 4 bases short and J 4 bases short, with 8 bases between. The CDR3 spans 12 residues.

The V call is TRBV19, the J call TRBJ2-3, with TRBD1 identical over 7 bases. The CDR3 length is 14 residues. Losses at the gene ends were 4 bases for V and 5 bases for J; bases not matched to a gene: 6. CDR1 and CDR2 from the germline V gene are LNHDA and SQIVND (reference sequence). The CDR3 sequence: CASSKRDRVDTQYF. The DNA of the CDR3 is TGTGCCAGTAGTAAACGGGACAGAGTAGATACGCAGTATTTT.

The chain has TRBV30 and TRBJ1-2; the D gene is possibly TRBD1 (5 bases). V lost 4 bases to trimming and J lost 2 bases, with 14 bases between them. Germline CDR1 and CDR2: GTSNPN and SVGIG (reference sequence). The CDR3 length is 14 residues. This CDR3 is CAWTGHVTNYGYTF. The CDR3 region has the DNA TGTGCCTGGACCGGACACGTAACAAACTATGGCTACACCTTC.

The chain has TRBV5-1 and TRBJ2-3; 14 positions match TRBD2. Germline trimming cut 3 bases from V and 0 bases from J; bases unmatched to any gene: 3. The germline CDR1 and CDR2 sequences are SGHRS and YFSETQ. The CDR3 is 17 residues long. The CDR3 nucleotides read TGCGCCAGCAGCTCCGGACTAGCGGGAGGAAGCACAGATACGCAGTATTTT. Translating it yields CASSSGLAGGSTDTQYF.

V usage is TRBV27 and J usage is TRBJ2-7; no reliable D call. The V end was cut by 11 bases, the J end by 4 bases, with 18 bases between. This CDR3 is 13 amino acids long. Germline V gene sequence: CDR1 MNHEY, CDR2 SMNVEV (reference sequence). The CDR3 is CAGSLPGIYEQYF. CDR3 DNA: TGTGCCGGAAGCTTGCCGGGTATATACGAGCAGTACTTC.

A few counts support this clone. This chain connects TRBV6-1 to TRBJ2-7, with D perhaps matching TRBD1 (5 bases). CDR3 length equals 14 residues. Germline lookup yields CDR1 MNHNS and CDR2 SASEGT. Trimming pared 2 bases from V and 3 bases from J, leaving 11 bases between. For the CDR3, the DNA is TGTGCCAGCAGTGAACAGGGCGGAAACTACGAGCAGTACTTC. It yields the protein CASSEQGGNYEQYF.

In nucleotides, the CDR3 is TGTGCCTGGAGGCAGGGACAGATGAACACCGGGGAGCTGTTTTTT. The encoded protein is CAWRQGQMNTGELFF. This sequence joins TRBV30 and TRBJ2-2; TRBD1 aligns across 7 bases. V shed 3 bases and J 1 base; nucleotides not matched to a gene: 5. Germline V lookup: CDR1 GTSNPN, CDR2 SVGIG (reference sequence). This CDR3 is 15 amino acids long.

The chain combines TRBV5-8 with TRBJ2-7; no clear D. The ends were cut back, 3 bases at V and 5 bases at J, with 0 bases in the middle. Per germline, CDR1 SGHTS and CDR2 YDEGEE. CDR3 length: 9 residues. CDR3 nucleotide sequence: TGTGCCAGCAGCTACGAGCAGTACTTC. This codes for CASSYEQYF.

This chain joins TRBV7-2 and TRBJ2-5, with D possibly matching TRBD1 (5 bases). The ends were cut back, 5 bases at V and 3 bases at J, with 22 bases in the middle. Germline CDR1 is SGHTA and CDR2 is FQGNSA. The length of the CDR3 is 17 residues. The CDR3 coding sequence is TGTGCCAGCAGCCTAATAAGGACAATAAAGGGCAAAGAGACCCAGTACTTC. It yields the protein CASSLIRTIKGKETQYF.

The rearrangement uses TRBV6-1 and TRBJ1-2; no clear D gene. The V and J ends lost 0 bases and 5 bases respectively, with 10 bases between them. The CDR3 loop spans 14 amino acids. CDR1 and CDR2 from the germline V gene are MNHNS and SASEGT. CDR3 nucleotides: TGTGCCAGCAGTGAAGCTCATCTCGGGTATGGCTACACCTTC. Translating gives CASSEAHLGYGYTF.